Listed below are T cell receptor beta chains from one sample, sequenced in a study of blood T cells in healthy people across ages. TCRdb passed the 5' RACE reads through MiXCR, listing each CDR3 protein once. The sample records approximately 2,000,000 distinct CDR3 sequences, about two fifths being singletons. Sequenced input: blood. The receptor set was obtained from a human donor in good health. Both conserved end residues are part of each CDR3. A D gene is named only where the DNA matches it firmly. Expanded clones are given a class, and other clones once, few, many or no size at all.

clone_size | d_call | j_call | cdr3_length | v_call | cdr3_nt | cdr3_aa
- | - | TRBJ2-1 | 15 | TRBV9 | TGTGCCAGCAGCGCTCGACGGACGTGGGGCCGCGAACTGTTCTTC | CASSARRTWGRELFF
- | - | TRBJ1-1 | 15 | TRBV9 | TGTGCCAGCAGCGTAGGGGTAGGGCAGAACACTGAAGCTTTCTTT | CASSVGVGQNTEAFF
- | - | TRBJ1-5 | 15 | TRBV6-6 | TGTGCCAGCAGTTTCACCAGGGCCCGCGATCAGCCCCAGCATTTT | CASSFTRARDQPQHF
few | TRBD2 | TRBJ2-7 | 16 | TRBV7-9 | TGTGCCAGCAGCTCCGCGGGGGGGGGCGAACCCTACGAGCAGTACTTC | CASSSAGGGEPYEQYF
- | - | TRBJ2-5 | 16 | TRBV29-1 | TGCAGCGTTGAAGGCTATTATTTGGACAGACAAGAGACCCAGTACTTC | CSVEGYYLDRQETQYF
- | TRBD2 | TRBJ2-1 | 17 | TRBV12-3/TRBV12-4 | TGTGCCAGCAGTTTAGGGGAGGGCGGGGGGTTACACCAAGAGCAGTTCTTC | CASSLGEGGGLHQEQFF
- | - | TRBJ2-6 | 17 | TRBV7-3 | TGTGCCAGCAGCTTATTCGGACCCACCTCTGGGGCCGACGTCCTGACTTTC | CASSLFGPTSGADVLTF
- | - | TRBJ2-7 | 14 | TRBV18 | TGTGCCAGCTCCACAGGGAGGGACATCTACGAGCAGTACTTC | CASSTGRDIYEQYF
- | - | TRBJ2-7 | 12 | TRBV6-1 | TGTGCCAACAGCCCACAGGGTAACGAGCAGTACTTC | CANSPQGNEQYF
- | TRBD1 | TRBJ2-1 | 14 | TRBV12-3/TRBV12-4 | TGTGCCAGCATGGACAGGCCCACCTACAATGAGCAGTTCTTC | CASMDRPTYNEQFF
few | - | TRBJ1-1 | 15 | TRBV7-2 | TGTGCCAGCAGCACCCCGGGCAGGGGCGAGTCGGAAGCTTTCTTT | CASSTPGRGESEAFF
- | TRBD2 | TRBJ2-7 | 14 | TRBV12-3/TRBV12-4 | TGTGCCAGCAGCCGAGCGGGAGTGACCTACGAGCAGTACTTC | CASSRAGVTYEQYF
- | - | TRBJ1-3 | 14 | TRBV6-5 | TGTGCCAGCAGTTCTGAGAGCTCTGGAAACACCATATATTTT | CASSSESSGNTIYF
- | - | TRBJ1-1 | 18 | TRBV4-3 | TGCGCCAGCAGCCAAGAGTTTGGCGGAGGGGCCACCGACACTGAAGCTTTCTTT | CASSQEFGGGATDTEAFF
- | TRBD1 | TRBJ1-2 | 15 | TRBV6-4 | TGTGCCAGCAATCCAAACAGGGGGAATTCGTATGGCTACACCTTC | CASNPNRGNSYGYTF
few | - | TRBJ1-2 | 15 | TRBV20-1 | TGCAGTGCTATAATTCTCAGGCGCTCAAACTATGGCTACACCTTC | CSAIILRRSNYGYTF
- | - | TRBJ1-2 | 13 | TRBV12-3/TRBV12-4 | TGTGCCAGCACTATAGAGGGGCCGGGAGGCTACACCTTC | CASTIEGPGGYTF
few | TRBD2 | TRBJ2-1 | 15 | TRBV4-2 | TGTGCCAGCAGCCAAGGGTTGGGGGGGTACAATGAGCAGTTCTTC | CASSQGLGGYNEQFF
few | - | TRBJ2-3 | 18 | TRBV7-3 | TGTGCCAGCAGCTTAGGGGGCCCTTCCGGGGTTATAAGAGATACGCAGTATTTT | CASSLGGPSGVIRDTQYF
- | - | TRBJ2-1 | 17 | TRBV5-1 | TGCGCCAGCAGCTTGGTCACGGGGCGAACTCCCCCGGAGACCCAGTTCTTC | CASSLVTGRTPPETQFF
- | - | TRBJ2-3 | 15 | TRBV27 | TGTGCCAGCAGTTCACTCAGGGCGCAAGCAGATACGCAGTATTTT | CASSSLRAQADTQYF
- | TRBD1 | TRBJ1-5 | 14 | TRBV6-2/TRBV6-3 | TGTGCCAGCAGGCAGACAGGGGGGGATCAGCCCCAGCATTTT | CASRQTGGDQPQHF
few | TRBD1 | TRBJ2-7 | 14 | TRBV12-3/TRBV12-4 | TGTGCCAGCAGCCACCGGGACAGAGCCTACGAGCAGTACTTC | CASSHRDRAYEQYF